Detailed here is one T cell receptor beta chain. As yet, its antigen is unknown. TCRdb's table, derived via immunoSEQ multiplex PCR, lists solely in-frame clones and lacks some. Among over 3,500 clones listed, 88% were seen once. The ends lost 6 bases at V and 4 bases at J; junction bases unmatched: 6. This CDR3 region has 14 residues. CDR1 is MNHNS and CDR2 is SASEGT in the germline V gene. These data belong to a study of T cells in lung cancer brain metastases. Study outcomes and limitations: Brain metastases had fewer unique productive clones than primaries (median roughly 1,600 versus 4,900).

Material for sequencing was tumor tissue from the primary lung tumor. The gene calls are TRBV6-1 and TRBJ1-5; 7 bases map to TRBD1. This TCR was recovered from a woman aged 45-65 years with non-small cell lung cancer. The CDR3 region has the DNA TGTGCCAGCAGGGGACAGAGGGCGAATCAGCCCCAGCATTTT. It specifies CASRGQRANQPQHF.